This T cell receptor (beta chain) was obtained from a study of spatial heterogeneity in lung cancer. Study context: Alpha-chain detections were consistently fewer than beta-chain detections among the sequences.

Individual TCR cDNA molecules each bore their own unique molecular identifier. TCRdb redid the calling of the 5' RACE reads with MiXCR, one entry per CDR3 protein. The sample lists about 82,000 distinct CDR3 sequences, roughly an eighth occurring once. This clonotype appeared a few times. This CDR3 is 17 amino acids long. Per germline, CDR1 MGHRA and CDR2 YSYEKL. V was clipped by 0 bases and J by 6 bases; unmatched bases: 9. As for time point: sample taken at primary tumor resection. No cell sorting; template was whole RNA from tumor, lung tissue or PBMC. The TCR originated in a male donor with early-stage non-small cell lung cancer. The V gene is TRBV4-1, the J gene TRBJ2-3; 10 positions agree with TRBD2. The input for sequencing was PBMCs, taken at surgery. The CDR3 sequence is CASSQDAAGGPGDTQYF. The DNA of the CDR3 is TGCGCCAGCAGCCAAGACGCAGCGGGAGGGCCGGGGGATACGCAGTATTTT.